This T cell receptor (beta chain) was documented in a study of blood T cell repertoires in COVID-19. V lost 3 bases, J lost 0 bases, and 3 bases stayed unmatched. The CDR3 is 16 amino acids. CDR1 is LNHDA and CDR2 is SQIVND in the germline V gene (reference sequence). The assay was immunoSEQ multiplex PCR, and TCRdb's table has in-frame clones only and misses some. The table includes 120,000 to 150,000 clones, roughly 86% detected once. Sequencing input: peripheral blood. This sequence was found in a woman between 50 and 59 years old with acute or convalescent COVID-19. The chain is built from TRBV19 and TRBJ1-1; 11 bases line up with TRBD1. DNA of the CDR3: TGTGCCAGTAGTATGGGGACAGGGGGAATGAACACTGAAGCTTTCTTT. Translated, it gives CASSMGTGGMNTEAFF.